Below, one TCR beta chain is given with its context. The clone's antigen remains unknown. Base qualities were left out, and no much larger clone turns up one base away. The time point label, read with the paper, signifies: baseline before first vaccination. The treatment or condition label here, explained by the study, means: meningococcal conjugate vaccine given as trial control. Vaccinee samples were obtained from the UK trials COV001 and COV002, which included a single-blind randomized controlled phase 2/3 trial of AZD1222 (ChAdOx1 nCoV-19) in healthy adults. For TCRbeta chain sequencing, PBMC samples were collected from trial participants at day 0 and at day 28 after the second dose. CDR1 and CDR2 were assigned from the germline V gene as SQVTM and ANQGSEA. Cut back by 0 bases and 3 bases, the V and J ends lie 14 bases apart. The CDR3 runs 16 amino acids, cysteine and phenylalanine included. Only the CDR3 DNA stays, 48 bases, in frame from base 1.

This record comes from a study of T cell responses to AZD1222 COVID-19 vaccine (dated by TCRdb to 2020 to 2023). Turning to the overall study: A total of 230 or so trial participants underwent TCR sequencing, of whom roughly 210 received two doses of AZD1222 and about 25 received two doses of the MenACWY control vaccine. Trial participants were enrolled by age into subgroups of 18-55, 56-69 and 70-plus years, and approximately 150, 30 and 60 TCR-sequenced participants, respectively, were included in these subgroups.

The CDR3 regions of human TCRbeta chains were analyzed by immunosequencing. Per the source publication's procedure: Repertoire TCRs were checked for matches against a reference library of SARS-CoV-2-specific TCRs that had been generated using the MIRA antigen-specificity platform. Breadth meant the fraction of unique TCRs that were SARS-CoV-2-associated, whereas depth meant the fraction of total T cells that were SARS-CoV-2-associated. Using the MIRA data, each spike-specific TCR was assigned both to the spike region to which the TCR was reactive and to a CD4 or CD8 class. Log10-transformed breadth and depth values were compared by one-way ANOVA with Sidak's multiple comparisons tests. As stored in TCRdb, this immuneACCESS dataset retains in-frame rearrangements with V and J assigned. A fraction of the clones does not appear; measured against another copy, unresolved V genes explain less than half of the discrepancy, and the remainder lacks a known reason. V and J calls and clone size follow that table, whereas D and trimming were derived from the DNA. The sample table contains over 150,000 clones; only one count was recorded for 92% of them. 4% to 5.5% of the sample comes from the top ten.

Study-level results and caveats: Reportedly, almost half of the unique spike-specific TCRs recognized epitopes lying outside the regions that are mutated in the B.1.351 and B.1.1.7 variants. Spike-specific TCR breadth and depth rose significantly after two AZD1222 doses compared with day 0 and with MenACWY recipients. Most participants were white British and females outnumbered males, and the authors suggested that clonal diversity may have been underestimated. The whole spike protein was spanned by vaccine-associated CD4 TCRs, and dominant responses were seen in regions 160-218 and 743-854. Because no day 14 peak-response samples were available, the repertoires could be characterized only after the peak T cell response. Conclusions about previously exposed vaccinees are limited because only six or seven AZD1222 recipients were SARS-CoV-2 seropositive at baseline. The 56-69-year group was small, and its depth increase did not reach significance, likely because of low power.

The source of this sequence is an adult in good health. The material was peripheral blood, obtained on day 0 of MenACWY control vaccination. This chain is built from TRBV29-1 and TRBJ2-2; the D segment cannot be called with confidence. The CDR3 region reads CSVEDGWGRDTGELFF. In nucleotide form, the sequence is TGCAGCGTTGAAGATGGATGGGGAAGGGACACCGGGGAGCTGTTTTTT.